This entry lists 3 T cell receptor beta chains sequenced from one sample in a study of blood T cell repertoires in COVID-19. Assay: immunoSEQ multiplex PCR; the TCRdb copy retains only in-frame clones and omits some. The table shows some 460,000 clones, with approximately 90% occurring only once. Sample: PBMCs or T cells enriched from blood (not recorded which). The origin of the receptors is a woman aged 18 to 35 who had recovered from COVID-19.

The chain is built from TRBV5-6 and TRBJ1-2; D gene unclear. The V and J ends lost 2 bases and 4 bases respectively, with 21 bases between them. CDR1 and CDR2 from the germline V gene are SGHDT and YYEEEE. The CDR3 extends over 17 amino acids. CDR3 in DNA: TGTGCCAGCAGCTTAATAAGTAAACAGCTGACAAGCTATGGCTACACCTTC. The encoded protein is CASSLISKQLTSYGYTF.

The rearrangement joins TRBV10-3 to TRBJ1-2; weak D call: TRBD1 (5 bases). V was clipped by 3 bases and J by 4 bases, with 12 bases between them. From germline, CDR1 is ENHRY and CDR2 SYGVKD. The CDR3 contains 14 residues. In nucleotides, the CDR3 is TGTGCCATCAGTGAAGGGACTCGTTTCTATGGCTACACCTTC. Protein product: CAISEGTRFYGYTF.

The chain combines TRBV11-2 with TRBJ2-7, with 8 bases matching TRBD2. Germline CDR1 reads SGHAT; CDR2 reads FQNNGV. This CDR3 is built from 15 residues. The ends lost 4 bases at V and 4 bases at J; junction bases unmatched: 9. The CDR3 DNA reads as TGTGCCAGCAGCTCAGCGGGGGCCATCCTATACGAGCAGTACTTC. It codes for CASSSAGAILYEQYF.